Detailed here is one T cell receptor beta chain. CDR3 length equals 12 residues. Trimming took 7 bases from V and 6 from J; bases not matched to a gene: 5. Germline-derived CDR1 and CDR2 are MNHEY and SVGAGI. This sample is part of a study of blood T cell repertoires in COVID-19. Looking at the study overall: Sample material is recorded as cDNA or gDNA derived from T cells, B-cell-depleted T cells, or PBMCs.

The table came from immunoSEQ multiplex PCR; TCRdb's copy has only in-frame clones and leaves some out. The sample contains 260,000 or so clones, roughly 87% of which appear only once. This chain links TRBV6-5 with TRBJ1-2; TRBD1 matches 7 bases. The sequence was collected from a young man with active or convalescent COVID-19. The sample comprised peripheral blood. CDR3 sequence: CASTPGGNGYTF. Here the CDR3 DNA reads TGTGCCAGCACCCCAGGGGGGAATGGCTACACCTTC.